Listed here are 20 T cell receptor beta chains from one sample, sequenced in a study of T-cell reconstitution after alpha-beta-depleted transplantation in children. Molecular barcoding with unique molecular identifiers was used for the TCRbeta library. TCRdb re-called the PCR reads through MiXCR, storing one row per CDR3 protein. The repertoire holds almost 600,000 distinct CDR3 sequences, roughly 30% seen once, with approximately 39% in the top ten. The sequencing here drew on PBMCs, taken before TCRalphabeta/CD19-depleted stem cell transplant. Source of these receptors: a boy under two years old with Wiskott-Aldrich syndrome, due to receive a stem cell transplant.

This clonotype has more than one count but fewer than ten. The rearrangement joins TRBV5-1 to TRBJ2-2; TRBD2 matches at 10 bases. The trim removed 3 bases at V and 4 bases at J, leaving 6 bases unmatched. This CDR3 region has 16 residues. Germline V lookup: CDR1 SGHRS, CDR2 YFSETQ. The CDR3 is CASSSRTSGGTGELFF. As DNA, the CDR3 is TGCGCCAGCAGCTCTCGGACTAGCGGAGGCACCGGGGAGCTGTTTTTT.

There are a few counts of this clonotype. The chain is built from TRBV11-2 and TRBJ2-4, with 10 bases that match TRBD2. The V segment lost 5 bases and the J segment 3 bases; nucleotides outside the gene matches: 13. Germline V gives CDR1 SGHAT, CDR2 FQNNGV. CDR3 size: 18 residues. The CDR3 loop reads CASSPRPTSGTIKNIQYF. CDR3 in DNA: TGTGCCAGCAGCCCTCGCCCCACTAGCGGGACCATCAAAAACATTCAGTACTTC.

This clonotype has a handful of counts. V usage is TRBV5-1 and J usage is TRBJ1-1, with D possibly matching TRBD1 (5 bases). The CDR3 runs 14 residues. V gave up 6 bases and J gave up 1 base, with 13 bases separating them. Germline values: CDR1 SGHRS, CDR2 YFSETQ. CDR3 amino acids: CASKQGTANTEAFF. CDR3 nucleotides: TGCGCCAGCAAGCAGGGTACGGCGAACACTGAAGCTTTCTTT.

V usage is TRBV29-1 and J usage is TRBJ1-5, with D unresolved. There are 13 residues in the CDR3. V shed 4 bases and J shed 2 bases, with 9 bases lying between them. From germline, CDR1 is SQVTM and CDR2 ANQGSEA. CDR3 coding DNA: TGCAGCGTTGCGGGGTTGGGCAATCAGCCCCAGCATTTT. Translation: CSVAGLGNQPQHF.

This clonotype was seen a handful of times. CDR3 nucleotides: TGCGCCAGCAGCTTCCTAGCGGAGCCCACAGATACGCAGTATTTT. Its protein is CASSFLAEPTDTQYF. The rearrangement joins TRBV5-1 to TRBJ2-3, with TRBD2 matching 7 bases. J lost 2 bases, V lost 2 bases, and 5 bases had no gene match. The CDR3 covers 15 residues. The germline gives CDR1 SGHRS, CDR2 YFSETQ.

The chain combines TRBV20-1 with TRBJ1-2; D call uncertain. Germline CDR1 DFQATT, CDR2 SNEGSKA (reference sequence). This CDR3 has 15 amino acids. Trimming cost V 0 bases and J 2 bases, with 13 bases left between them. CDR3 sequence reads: CSARDPRTENYGYTF. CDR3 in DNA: TGCAGTGCTAGAGATCCCCGGACGGAAAACTATGGCTACACCTTC.

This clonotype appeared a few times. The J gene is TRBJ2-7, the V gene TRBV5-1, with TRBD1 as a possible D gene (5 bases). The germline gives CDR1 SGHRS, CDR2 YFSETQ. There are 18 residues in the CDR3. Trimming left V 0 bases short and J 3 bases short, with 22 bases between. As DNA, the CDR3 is TGCGCCAGCAGCTTGGGAAGCAGAGGAAATCCAGGGTACTACGAGCAGTACTTC. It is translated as CASSLGSRGNPGYYEQYF.

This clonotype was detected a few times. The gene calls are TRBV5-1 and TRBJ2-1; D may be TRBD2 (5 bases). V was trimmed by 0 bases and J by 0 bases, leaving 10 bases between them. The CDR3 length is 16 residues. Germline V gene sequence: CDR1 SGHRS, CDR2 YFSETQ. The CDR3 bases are TGCGCCAGCAGCTTGGTGGCGGGTACCTCCTACAATGAGCAGTTCTTC. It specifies CASSLVAGTSYNEQFF.

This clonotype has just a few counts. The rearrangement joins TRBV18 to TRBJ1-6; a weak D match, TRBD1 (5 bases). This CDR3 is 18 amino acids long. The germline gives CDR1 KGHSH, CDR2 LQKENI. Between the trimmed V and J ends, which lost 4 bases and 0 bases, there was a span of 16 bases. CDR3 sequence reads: CASSREEQESSYNSPLHF. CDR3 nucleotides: TGTGCCAGCTCACGAGAGGAACAGGAAAGCTCCTATAATTCACCCCTCCACTTT.

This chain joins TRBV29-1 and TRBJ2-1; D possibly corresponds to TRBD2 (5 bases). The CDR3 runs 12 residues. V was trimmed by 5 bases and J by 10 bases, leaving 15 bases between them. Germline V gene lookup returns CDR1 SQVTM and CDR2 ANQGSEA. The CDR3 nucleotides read TGCAGCGTTCGGACGGGATTCGGGGAGCAGTTCTTC. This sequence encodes CSVRTGFGEQFF.

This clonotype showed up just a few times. In DNA, the CDR3 is TGTGCCAGCCCCGAATCTGGGGCCAACGTCCTGACTTTC. It translates to CASPESGANVLTF. The chain has TRBV25-1 and TRBJ2-6; D not resolved. CDR1 MGHDK and CDR2 SYGVNS come from the germline V gene. Between the trimmed V and J ends, which lost 8 bases and 1 base, there was a span of 6 bases. The CDR3 contains 13 residues.

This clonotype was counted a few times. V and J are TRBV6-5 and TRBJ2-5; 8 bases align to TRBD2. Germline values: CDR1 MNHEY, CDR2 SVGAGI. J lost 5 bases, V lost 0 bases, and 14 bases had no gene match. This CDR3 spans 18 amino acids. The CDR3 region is CASSYSRSPSGRWETQYF. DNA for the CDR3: TGTGCCAGCAGTTACTCGAGATCGCCCAGCGGGAGATGGGAGACCCAGTACTTC.

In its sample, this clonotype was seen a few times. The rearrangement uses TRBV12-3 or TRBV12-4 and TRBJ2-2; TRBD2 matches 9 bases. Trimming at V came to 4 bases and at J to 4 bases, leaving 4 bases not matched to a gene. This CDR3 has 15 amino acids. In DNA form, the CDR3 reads TGTGCCAGCAGTTCCTTGACTAGCGGCACCGGGGAGCTGTTTTTT. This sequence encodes CASSSLTSGTGELFF.

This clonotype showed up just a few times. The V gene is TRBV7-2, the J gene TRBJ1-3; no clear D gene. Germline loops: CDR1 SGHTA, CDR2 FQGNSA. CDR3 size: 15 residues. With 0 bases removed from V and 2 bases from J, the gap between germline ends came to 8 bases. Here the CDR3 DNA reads TGTGCCAGCAGCTTAGCGAGTTCCGCTGGAAACACCATATATTTT. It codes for CASSLASSAGNTIYF. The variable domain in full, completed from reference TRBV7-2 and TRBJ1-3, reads GAGVSQSPSNKVTEKGKDVELRCDPISGHTALYWYRQSLGQGLEFLIYFQGNSAPDKSGLPSDRFSAERTGGSVSTLTIQRTQQEDSAVYLCASSLASSAGNTIYFGEGSWLTVV.

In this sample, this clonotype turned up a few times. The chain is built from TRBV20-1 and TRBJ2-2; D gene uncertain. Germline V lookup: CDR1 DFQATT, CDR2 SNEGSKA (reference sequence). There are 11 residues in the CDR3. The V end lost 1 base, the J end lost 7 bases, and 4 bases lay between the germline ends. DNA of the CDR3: TGCAGTGCTAGAGTGATCGGGGAGCTGTTTTTT. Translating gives CSARVIGELFF.

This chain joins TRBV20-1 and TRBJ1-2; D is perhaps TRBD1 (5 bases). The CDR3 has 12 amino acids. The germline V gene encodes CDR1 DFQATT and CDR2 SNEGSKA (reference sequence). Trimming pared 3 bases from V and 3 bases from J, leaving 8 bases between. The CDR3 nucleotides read TGCAGTGCTAGTGAGGGACACTATGGCTACACCTTC. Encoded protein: CSASEGHYGYTF.

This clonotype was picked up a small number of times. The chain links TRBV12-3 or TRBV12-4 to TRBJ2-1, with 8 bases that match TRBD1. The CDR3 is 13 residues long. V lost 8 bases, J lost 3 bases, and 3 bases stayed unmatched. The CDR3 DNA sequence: TGTGCCAGCTTCGGACAGGGCTACAATGAGCAGTTCTTC. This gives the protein CASFGQGYNEQFF.

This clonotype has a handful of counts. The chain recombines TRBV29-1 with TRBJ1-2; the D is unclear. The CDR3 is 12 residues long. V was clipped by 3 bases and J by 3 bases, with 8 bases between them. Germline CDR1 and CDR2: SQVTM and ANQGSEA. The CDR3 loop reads CSVDIAYYGYTF. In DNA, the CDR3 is TGCAGCGTTGATATTGCTTACTATGGCTACACCTTC.

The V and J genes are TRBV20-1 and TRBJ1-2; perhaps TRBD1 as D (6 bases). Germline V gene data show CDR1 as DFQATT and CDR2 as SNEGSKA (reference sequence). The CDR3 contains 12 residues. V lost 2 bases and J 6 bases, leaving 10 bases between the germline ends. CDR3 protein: CSARQGWNGYTF. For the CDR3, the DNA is TGCAGTGCTAGACAGGGGTGGAATGGCTACACCTTC.

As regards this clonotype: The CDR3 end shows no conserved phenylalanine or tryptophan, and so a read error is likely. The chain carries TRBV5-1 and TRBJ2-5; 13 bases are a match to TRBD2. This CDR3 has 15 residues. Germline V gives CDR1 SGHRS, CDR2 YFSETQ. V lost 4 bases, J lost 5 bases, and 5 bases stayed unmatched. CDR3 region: CASSPGLAGVETQYS. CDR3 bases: TGCGCCAGCAGCCCCGGACTAGCGGGAGTCGAGACCCAGTACTCC.